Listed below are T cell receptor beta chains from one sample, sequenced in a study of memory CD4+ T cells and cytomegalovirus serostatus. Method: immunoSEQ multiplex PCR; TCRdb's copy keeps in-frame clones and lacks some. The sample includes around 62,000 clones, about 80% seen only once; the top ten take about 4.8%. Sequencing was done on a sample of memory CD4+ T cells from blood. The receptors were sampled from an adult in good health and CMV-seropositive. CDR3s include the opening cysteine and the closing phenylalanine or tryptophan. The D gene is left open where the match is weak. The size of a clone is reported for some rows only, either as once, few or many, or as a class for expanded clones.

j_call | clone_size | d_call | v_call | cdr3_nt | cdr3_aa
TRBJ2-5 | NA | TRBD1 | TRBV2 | TGTGCCAGCAGGACCCGACAGGGGGCGAGAGAGACCCAGTACTTC | CASRTRQGARETQYF
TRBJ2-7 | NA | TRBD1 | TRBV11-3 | TGTGCCAGCAGCCTTCTTGGGACAGGCGACTACGAGCAGTACTTC | CASSLLGTGDYEQYF
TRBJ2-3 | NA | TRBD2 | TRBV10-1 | TGCGCCAGCAGTGAGTTTGTGACTAGCGGGAAATGGAGCACAGATACGCAGTATTTT | CASSEFVTSGKWSTDTQYF
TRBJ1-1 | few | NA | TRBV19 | TGTGCCAGTATCAGCCCGCGCCTGGACACTGAAGCTTTCTTT | CASISPRLDTEAFF
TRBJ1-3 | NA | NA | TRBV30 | TGTGCCTGGAGTCCTGGCCCAAGTCCAAGGGGAAACACCATATATTTT | CAWSPGPSPRGNTIYF
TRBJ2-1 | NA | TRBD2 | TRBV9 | TGTGCCAGCAGCGGAACACTAGCGGGAGCCAATGAGCAGTTCTTC | CASSGTLAGANEQFF
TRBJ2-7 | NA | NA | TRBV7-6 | TGTGCCAGCAGCTTAGGGGTGGCAGGGGATCACTACGAGCAGTACTTC | CASSLGVAGDHYEQYF
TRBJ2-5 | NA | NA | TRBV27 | TGTGCCAGCAGTACCTCCCGGGGGACGGAGACCCAGTACTTC | CASSTSRGTETQYF
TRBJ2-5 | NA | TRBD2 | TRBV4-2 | TGTGCCAGCAGCCAGGTCTCCGGGACTAGCGGGGCGGGGACCCAGTACTTC | CASSQVSGTSGAGTQYF
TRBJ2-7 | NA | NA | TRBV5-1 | TGCGCCAGCAGCCCGGAGGGGCGGGGAATCGACGAGCAGTACTTC | CASSPEGRGIDEQYF
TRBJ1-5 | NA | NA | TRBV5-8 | TGTGCCAGCAGCCGAGACAGGAATCAGCCCCAGCATTTT | CASSRDRNQPQHF
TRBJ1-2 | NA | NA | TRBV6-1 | TGTGCCAGCAGTGAAGCTGGGTTGGCCTATGGCTACACCTTC | CASSEAGLAYGYTF
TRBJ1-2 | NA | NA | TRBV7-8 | TGTGCCAGCAGTCCCTGGGGCGAGACTGGAGACACCTTC | CASSPWGETGDTF
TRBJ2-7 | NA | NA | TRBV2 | TGTGCCAGCAGACAGGCCTACGAGCAGTACTTC | CASRQAYEQYF
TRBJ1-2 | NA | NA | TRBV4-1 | TGCGCCAGCAGCCAACCGAAGTCAGGGGCCAAAGTTGGCTACACCTTC | CASSQPKSGAKVGYTF
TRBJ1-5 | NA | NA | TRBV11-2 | TGTGCCAGCAGCTTGAAGGGCAATCAGCCCCAGCATTTT | CASSLKGNQPQHF